This record looks at one T cell receptor (beta chain) sequence and its context. It was during active infection that Seattle patients were enrolled and then longitudinally followed. This sample stems from a study of blood T cell repertoires in COVID-19. This CDR3 contains 17 residues. Germline lookup yields CDR1 WSHSY and CDR2 SAAADI. The V and J ends lost 4 bases and 2 bases, in that order; junction bases with no gene match: 11. Assay: immunoSEQ multiplex PCR; the TCRdb copy retains only in-frame clones and omits some. The table shows about 270,000 clones, with 70% to 90% occurring only once. The chain joins TRBV10-2 to TRBJ2-5; TRBD2 matches 9 bases. This TCR was recovered from a woman between 65 and 79 years old with COVID-19, enrolled during active disease. The sample taken for sequencing was peripheral blood. The CDR3 nucleotides are TGCGCCAGCAGTGTCCCTGGTGCGGGGGGGGCTCAAGAGACCCAGTACTTC. Translating it yields CASSVPGAGGAQETQYF.